The next 9 T cell receptor beta chains were all read from a single sample in a study of long-term antiretroviral therapy in people with HIV. The authors ran the immunoSEQ assay, v3.0, at survey level. The table came from immunoSEQ multiplex PCR; TCRdb's copy has only in-frame clones and leaves some out. Of about 11,000 clones listed, roughly 80% are singletons. Here the sequenced sample was unsorted PBMCs, taken 1.2 years after starting antiretroviral therapy. The receptors were sampled from a man aged 35-49 years with HIV.

This chain uses TRBV6-5 with TRBJ1-4, with 8 bases that match TRBD1. Per germline, CDR1 MNHEY and CDR2 SVGAGI. J gave up 4 bases and V 2 bases, and 6 bases lay outside the gene matches. The CDR3 spans 16 residues. The CDR3 DNA sequence: TGTGCCAGCAGTTACACGGGGACAGGCCATAATGAAAAACTGTTTTTT. Its translation is CASSYTGTGHNEKLFF.

The chain links TRBV7-9 to TRBJ2-1; 11 bases map to TRBD2. Trimming removed 11 bases from V and 9 bases from J; junction bases left unmatched: 6. CDR3 length: 12 amino acids. Germline V gene sequence: CDR1 SEHNR, CDR2 FQNEAQ (reference sequence). The CDR3 DNA is TGTGCCGGTAGCGGGGGGGCCGGTGAGCAGTTCTTC. This gives the protein CAGSGGAGEQFF.

This clone appeared a few times. The rearrangement joins TRBV2 to TRBJ2-7; TRBD1 matches 7 bases. With V trimmed by 4 bases and J by 7 bases, 4 bases remained unmatched. Germline values: CDR1 SNHLY, CDR2 FYNNEI. CDR3 size: 12 residues. CDR3 sequence (DNA): TGTGCCAGCAGTGGACAGGGTCGGGAGCAGTACTTC. It codes for CASSGQGREQYF.

The chain has TRBV5-4 and TRBJ2-7; 7 bases line up with TRBD1. CDR1 and CDR2 from the germline V gene are SGHNT and YYREEE (reference sequence). The CDR3 runs to 14 residues. V trimming: 0 bases; J trimming: 0 bases; junction bases outside the gene matches: 0. The CDR3 sequence is CASSLGQGSYEQYF. DNA of the CDR3: TGTGCCAGCAGCTTGGGACAGGGCTCCTACGAGCAGTACTTC.

This sequence joins TRBV10-3 and TRBJ2-3; TRBD1 agrees at 9 bases. This CDR3 has 17 amino acids. Looked up from germline, CDR1 is ENHRY and CDR2 is SYGVKD. The V segment lost 0 bases and the J segment 4 bases; nucleotides outside the gene matches: 8. The CDR3 sequence: CAISESRGQGGSDTQYF. CDR3 DNA: TGTGCCATCAGTGAGTCCAGGGGACAGGGTGGTTCAGATACGCAGTATTTT.

This clone has only one observation. The chain carries TRBV29-1 and TRBJ1-1; possible D gene TRBD1, 6 bases. Per the germline V gene, CDR1 is SQVTM and CDR2 is ANQGSEA. The CDR3 length is 12 residues. The V end was cut by 4 bases, the J end by 3 bases, with 9 bases between. The CDR3 DNA sequence: TGCAGCGTTGGGCCAGGGGACACTGAAGCTTTCTTT. It is translated as CSVGPGDTEAFF.

The chain uses TRBV5-6 and TRBJ1-1; 8 nucleotides agree with TRBD1. Germline-derived CDR1 and CDR2 are SGHDT and YYEEEE. This CDR3 is 12 amino acids long. V lost 2 bases, J lost 11 bases, and 5 bases stayed unmatched. CDR3 region: CASSFTQGAAFF. The CDR3, as DNA: TGTGCCAGCAGCTTTACCCAGGGGGCGGCTTTCTTT.

The V call is TRBV27, the J call TRBJ2-7; 8 positions agree with TRBD1. Per the germline V gene, CDR1 is MNHEY and CDR2 is SMNVEV (reference sequence). The CDR3 is 16 residues long. V lost 0 bases to trimming and J lost 0 bases; unmatched junction nucleotides: 4. This CDR3 reads CASSLSGGTGSYEQYF. In DNA form, the CDR3 reads TGTGCCAGCAGTTTATCGGGTGGGACAGGCTCCTACGAGCAGTACTTC.

This clone was detected a few times. J is TRBJ1-2 and V is TRBV27, with 8 bases matching TRBD1. CDR1 is MNHEY and CDR2 is SMNVEV in the germline V gene (reference sequence). CDR3 length equals 15 residues. The V gene end was trimmed by 5 bases and the J gene end by 0 bases; junction bases not matched to a gene: 5. In nucleotides, the CDR3 is TGTGCCAGCAGTCCCCGGGACAGGTCTAACTATGGCTACACCTTC. This gives the protein CASSPRDRSNYGYTF.